These 16 T cell receptor beta chains were all obtained from the same sample, sequenced in a study of OX40 agonist ivuxolimab in advanced cancers. Repertoires were generated with immunoSEQ multiplex PCR, while TCRdb's copy carries only in-frame clones and drops some. The sample includes roughly 11,000 clones, roughly 84% of them seen just once. Sequencing used CD4+ or CD8+ T cells sorted from blood, obtained in a trial of the OX40 agonist ivuxolimab. These receptors were collected from an adult with an advanced solid tumor such as melanoma, head and neck, liver or kidney cancer.

This clone was detected once. This CDR3 reads CASSFNTQETQYF. The CDR3 DNA follows: TGCGCCAGCAGCTTCAACACCCAAGAGACCCAGTACTTC. This chain links TRBV5-1 with TRBJ2-5; D remains ambiguous. The V gene's germline CDR1 is SGHRS and CDR2 YFSETQ. Trimming cost V 2 bases and J 1 base, with 6 bases left between them. This CDR3 is built from 13 residues.

The rearrangement links TRBV10-1 to TRBJ2-2; D is unresolved. The germline V gene encodes CDR1 WNHNN and CDR2 SYGVQD (reference sequence). This CDR3 spans 14 amino acids. V was shortened by 4 bases and J by 0 bases, with 6 bases between the two germline ends. The DNA for the CDR3 is TGCGCCAGCAGTGTGACAACGAACACCGGGGAGCTGTTTTTT. This codes for CASSVTTNTGELFF.

The gene calls are TRBV7-7 and TRBJ2-5; 9 positions match TRBD2. CDR3 size: 16 residues. CDR1 SSHAT and CDR2 FNYEAQ come from the germline V gene (reference sequence). V lost 4 bases, J lost 0 bases, and 6 bases stayed unmatched. CDR3 protein: CASSSGLARNQETQYF. DNA for the CDR3: TGTGCCAGCAGCTCCGGACTAGCGCGAAACCAAGAGACCCAGTACTTC.

In this sample, this clone turned up once. The junction shows a germline mismatch at one end, possibly a read error. This same CDR3 is encoded by further DNA sequences in the sample. The chain employs TRBV7-9 and TRBJ1-2; 9 bases fit TRBD1. The CDR3 has 15 amino acids. Germline CDR1 is SEHNR and CDR2 is FQNEAQ (reference sequence). This chain's CDR3 is CASSSPGQGWAGYTF. CDR3 DNA sequence: TGTGCCAGTAGCTCACCAGGACAGGGGTGGGCTGGCTACACCTTC.

V gene TRBV4-1 combines with J gene TRBJ1-4, with D hard to call. The CDR3 totals 12 residues. V gave up 4 bases and J gave up 8 bases, with 8 bases separating them. CDR1 MGHRA and CDR2 YSYEKL come from the germline V gene. CDR3 in DNA: TGCGCCAGCAGCCCAACACGGGAAAAACTGTTTTTT. Protein sequence: CASSPTREKLFF.

The chain carries TRBV5-1 and TRBJ2-2, with D tentatively TRBD1 (5 bases). V lost 4 bases to trimming and J lost 3 bases, with 16 bases between them. Germline assignment: CDR1 SGHRS and CDR2 YFSETQ. The CDR3 extends over 16 amino acids. The CDR3 loop is CASSLQGVRDTGELFF. The CDR3 DNA reads TGCGCCAGCAGCCTACAAGGGGTCCGGGACACCGGGGAGCTGTTTTTT.

V usage is TRBV5-4 and J usage is TRBJ2-7, with D possibly matching TRBD2 (6 bases). Germline assignment: CDR1 SGHNT and CDR2 YYREEE (reference sequence). The CDR3 extends over 15 amino acids. The V end lost 2 bases, the J end lost 4 bases, and 16 bases lay between the germline ends. In nucleotides, the CDR3 is TGTGCCAGCAGCTTCGGGAGCGCCGAACTATACGAGCAGTACTTC. Translation: CASSFGSAELYEQYF.

This clone was seen only once. The chain uses TRBV1 and TRBJ2-3; the table's D call of TRBD2 was not tested on the DNA. TRBV1 is described as a pseudogene. The CDR3 extends over 17 amino acids. CDR3 region: CTSSQPRLSTSTDTQYF. CDR3 in DNA: TGCACCAGCAGCCAACCCCGACTGAGTACTAGCACAGATACGCAGTATTTT.

The V call is TRBV6-5, the J call TRBJ1-5; 9 bases fit TRBD1. V trimming: 6 bases; J trimming: 4 bases; junction bases outside the gene matches: 7. The CDR3 consists of 15 residues. Germline V gene data show CDR1 as MNHEY and CDR2 as SVGAGI. This CDR3 is CASRFTGGANQPQHF. CDR3 nucleotides: TGTGCCAGCAGGTTCACAGGGGGCGCAAATCAGCCCCAGCATTTT.

There are a few counts of this clone. The chain carries TRBV10-2 and TRBJ2-1, with TRBD2 matching over 14 bases. Trimming cost V 8 bases and J 8 bases; bases outside gene matches: 5. Germline CDR1 and CDR2: WSHSY and SAAADI. This CDR3 region has 14 residues. The CDR3 here is CASSGLAGGHEQFF. In DNA, the CDR3 is TGCGCCAGCTCTGGACTAGCGGGAGGCCATGAGCAGTTCTTC.

This chain joins TRBV27 and TRBJ2-6; a weak D match, TRBD1 (5 bases). The CDR3 is 16 amino acids. V was shortened by 5 bases and J by 0 bases, with 11 bases between the two germline ends. Germline CDR1 and CDR2: MNHEY and SMNVEV (reference sequence). The CDR3: CASSPRQYSGANVLTF. For the CDR3, the DNA is TGTGCCAGCAGTCCAAGACAGTACTCTGGGGCCAACGTCCTGACTTTC.

This chain connects TRBV10-3 to TRBJ2-2; possibly TRBD1 for D (6 bases). Trimming pared 0 bases from V and 0 bases from J, leaving 8 bases between. The germline gives CDR1 ENHRY, CDR2 SYGVKD. This CDR3 spans 16 amino acids. The CDR3 DNA is TGTGCCATCAGTGAGTCGGGACAAACGAACACCGGGGAGCTGTTTTTT. This codes for CAISESGQTNTGELFF.

The genes are TRBV6-5 and TRBJ1-2; possibly TRBD1 for D (5 bases). The V end lost 3 bases, the J end lost 2 bases, and 7 bases lay between the germline ends. The CDR3 covers 13 residues. In germline, CDR1 is MNHEY, CDR2 SVGAGI. CDR3 coding DNA: TGTGCCAGCAGTTATAACAGGAACTATGGCTACACCTTC. This sequence encodes CASSYNRNYGYTF.

This clone was observed a single time. The chain is built from TRBV5-1 and TRBJ2-1, with unresolved D. V was shortened by 3 bases and J by 10 bases, with 14 bases between the two germline ends. CDR1 and CDR2 from the germline V gene are SGHRS and YFSETQ. CDR3 size: 13 residues. CDR3 residues: CASSSGPALEQFF. The CDR3 coding sequence is TGCGCCAGCAGCTCGGGCCCCGCTTTAGAGCAGTTCTTC.

The rearrangement uses TRBV15 and TRBJ2-3; TRBD2 matches at 13 bases. Looked up from germline, CDR1 is LNHNV and CDR2 is YYDKDF (reference sequence). The CDR3 loop spans 19 amino acids. J lost 5 bases, V lost 3 bases, and 14 bases had no gene match. The DNA of the CDR3 is TGTGCCACCAGCAGGGGTGAGGGACTAGCGGGACGGAGGTTAGATACGCAGTATTTT. It codes for CATSRGEGLAGRRLDTQYF.

V is TRBV7-9 and J is TRBJ2-1, with D possibly TRBD1 on 7 matching bases. The CDR3 spans 15 residues. The V gene lost 0 bases and the J gene lost 7 bases, with 13 bases spanning the gap. Per the germline V gene, CDR1 is SEHNR and CDR2 is FQNEAQ (reference sequence). The CDR3 loop reads CASSLAGGTDNEQFF. The CDR3 coding sequence is TGTGCCAGCAGCTTAGCAGGCGGGACAGATAATGAGCAGTTCTTC.